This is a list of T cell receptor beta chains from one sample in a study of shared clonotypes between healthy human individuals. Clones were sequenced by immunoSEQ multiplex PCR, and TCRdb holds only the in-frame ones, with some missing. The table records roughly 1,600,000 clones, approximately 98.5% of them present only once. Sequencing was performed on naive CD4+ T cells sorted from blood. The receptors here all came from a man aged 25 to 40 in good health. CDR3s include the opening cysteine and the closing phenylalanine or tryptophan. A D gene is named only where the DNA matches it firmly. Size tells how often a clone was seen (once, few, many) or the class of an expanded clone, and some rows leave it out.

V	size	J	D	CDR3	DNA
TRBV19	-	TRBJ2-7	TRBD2	CASSIPSGKSYEQYF	TGTGCCAGTAGTATCCCTAGCGGGAAATCTTACGAGCAGTACTTC
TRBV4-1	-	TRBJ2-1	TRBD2	CASSQDRGSFDEQFF	TGCGCCAGCAGCCAAGATCGCGGGAGTTTCGATGAGCAGTTCTTC
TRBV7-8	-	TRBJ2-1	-	CASSPVGNEQFF	TGTGCCAGCAGTCCGGTAGGGAATGAGCAGTTCTTC
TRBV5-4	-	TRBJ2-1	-	CASSLGVSSYNEQFF	TGTGCCAGCAGCTTGGGCGTCAGCTCCTACAATGAGCAGTTCTTC
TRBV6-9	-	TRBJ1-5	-	CASRVRRASNQPQHF	TGTGCCAGCAGGGTTCGGAGGGCTAGCAATCAGCCCCAGCATTTT
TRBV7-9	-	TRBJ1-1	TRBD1	CASSAWDRPNTEAFF	TGTGCCAGCAGCGCGTGGGACAGGCCGAACACTGAAGCTTTCTTT
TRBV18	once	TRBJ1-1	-	CASSPLASGRMNTEAFF	TGTGCCAGCTCACCACTCGCCTCGGGACGGATGAACACTGAAGCTTTCTTT
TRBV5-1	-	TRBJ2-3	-	CASSLGQDADTQYF	TGCGCCAGCAGCTTGGGACAGGATGCAGATACGCAGTATTTT
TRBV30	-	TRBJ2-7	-	CAWTPPLYSYEQYF	TGTGCCTGGACCCCCCCTCTTTATTCCTACGAGCAGTACTTC
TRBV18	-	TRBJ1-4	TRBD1	CASSRDRALITNEKLFF	TGTGCCAGCTCAAGGGACAGGGCGTTAATTACTAATGAAAAACTGTTTTTT
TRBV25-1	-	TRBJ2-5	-	CASSEVRKRPETQYF	TGTGCCAGCAGTGAAGTACGGAAGCGACCAGAGACCCAGTACTTC
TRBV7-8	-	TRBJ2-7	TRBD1	CASSLVKGQNYEQYF	TGTGCCAGCAGCTTAGTAAAGGGACAGAACTACGAGCAGTACTTC
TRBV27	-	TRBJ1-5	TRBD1	CASSLDPARGHQPQHF	TGTGCCAGCAGTTTAGACCCGGCCAGGGGGCATCAGCCCCAGCATTTT
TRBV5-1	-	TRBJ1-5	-	CASSLLGDSNQPQHF	TGCGCCAGCAGCTTGTTAGGGGATAGCAATCAGCCCCAGCATTTT
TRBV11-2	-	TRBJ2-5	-	CASSLGSPGPPYF	TGTGCCAGCAGCTTAGGCTCCCCGGGACCCCCGTACTTC
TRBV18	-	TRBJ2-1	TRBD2	CASSPILAGQNNEQFF	TGTGCCAGCTCACCAATCCTAGCGGGACAAAACAATGAGCAGTTCTTC
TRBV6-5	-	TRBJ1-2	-	CASSYGAGTSGGYTF	TGTGCCAGCAGTTACGGGGCAGGGACGAGTGGTGGCTACACCTTC
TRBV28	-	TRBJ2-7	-	CASSPGQSYEQYF	TGTGCCAGCTCCCCGGGGCAGTCCTACGAGCAGTACTTC
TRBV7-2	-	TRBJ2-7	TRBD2	CASSLVGGNEQYF	TGTGCCAGCAGCTTAGTGGGAGGGAACGAGCAGTACTTC
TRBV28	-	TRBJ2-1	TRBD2	CASSLFGDYNLEQFF	TGTGCCAGCAGTTTATTTGGGGACTATAATCTTGAGCAGTTCTTC
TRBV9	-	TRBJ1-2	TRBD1	CASSATGGNGYTF	TGTGCCAGCAGCGCCACAGGGGGTAATGGCTACACCTTC
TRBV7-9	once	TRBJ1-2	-	CASSYRTEGYGYTF	TGTGCCAGCAGCTACCGGACAGAGGGCTATGGCTACACCTTC
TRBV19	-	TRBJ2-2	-	CASSIVGNTGELFF	TGTGCCAGTAGTATAGTCGGCAACACCGGGGAGCTGTTTTTT
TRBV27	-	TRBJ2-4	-	CASTPRGRSSEIQYF	TGTGCCAGCACTCCTCGAGGAAGGTCTAGCGAGATTCAGTACTTC
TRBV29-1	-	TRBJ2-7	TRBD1	CSVVLPNPGTGPYEQYF	TGCAGCGTCGTACTCCCGAATCCAGGGACAGGCCCCTACGAGCAGTACTTC
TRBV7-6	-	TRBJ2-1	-	CASSLRLGLSSNNEQFF	TGTGCCAGCAGCTTAAGATTAGGACTGTCATCAAACAATGAGCAGTTCTTC
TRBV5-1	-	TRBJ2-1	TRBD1	CASRGTGDAASGNEQFF	TGCGCCAGCAGGGGGACAGGGGACGCGGCTAGCGGCAATGAGCAGTTCTTC
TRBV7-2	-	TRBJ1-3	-	CASSRGHYSGNTIYF	TGTGCCAGCAGCCGCGGACATTACTCTGGAAACACCATATATTTT
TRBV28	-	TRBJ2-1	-	CASSLLRDMYNEQFF	TGTGCCAGCAGTTTACTCCGGGACATGTACAATGAGCAGTTCTTC
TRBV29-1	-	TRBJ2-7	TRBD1	CSVAAWTGYEQYF	TGCAGCGTTGCGGCCTGGACAGGCTACGAGCAGTACTTC
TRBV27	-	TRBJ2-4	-	CASSLNRESIQYF	TGTGCCAGCAGTTTAAACAGAGAGAGCATTCAGTACTTC
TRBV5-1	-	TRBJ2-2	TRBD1	CVSSLKTGGDPGELFF	TGCGTCAGCAGCTTGAAGACAGGGGGCGATCCCGGGGAGCTGTTTTTT
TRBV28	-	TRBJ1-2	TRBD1	CASSGQDGYTF	TGTGCCAGCAGCGGACAGGATGGCTACACCTTC
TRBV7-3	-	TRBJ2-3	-	CASSLRGADTQYF	TGTGCCAGCAGCCTTAGAGGGGCAGATACGCAGTATTTT
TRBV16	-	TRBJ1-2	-	CASSYKIPTF	TGTGCCAGCAGCTATAAGATACCTACCTTC
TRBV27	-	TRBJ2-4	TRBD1	CATKTGGANIQYF	TGTGCCACCAAGACAGGGGGCGCGAACATTCAGTACTTC
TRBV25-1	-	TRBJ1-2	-	CASSREGYGYTF	TGTGCCAGCTCGAGGGAGGGCTATGGCTACACCTTC
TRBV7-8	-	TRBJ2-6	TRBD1	CASTETGGGSGANVLTF	TGTGCCAGCACGGAGACAGGGGGCGGTTCTGGGGCCAACGTCCTGACTTTC
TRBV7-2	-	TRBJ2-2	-	CASSLSLSTGELFF	TGTGCCAGCAGCTTATCCCTTTCCACCGGGGAGCTGTTTTTT
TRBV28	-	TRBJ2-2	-	CASSFINTGELFF	TGTGCCAGCAGTTTTATTAACACCGGGGAGCTGTTTTTT
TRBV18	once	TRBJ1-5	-	CASSPRQSNQPQHF	TGTGCCAGCTCACCACGCCAGAGCAATCAGCCCCAGCATTTT
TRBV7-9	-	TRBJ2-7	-	CASEEGSYEQYF	TGTGCCTCCGAGGAGGGGTCCTACGAGCAGTACTTC
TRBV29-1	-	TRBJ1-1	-	CSVEGVGTEAFF	TGCAGCGTTGAAGGGGTAGGAACTGAAGCTTTCTTT
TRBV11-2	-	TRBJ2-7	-	CASSVNIGPYEQYF	TGTGCCAGCAGCGTAAACATAGGTCCCTACGAGCAGTACTTC
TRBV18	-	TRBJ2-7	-	CASSLDGFSYEQYF	TGTGCCAGCTCACTTGACGGGTTCTCCTACGAGCAGTACTTC
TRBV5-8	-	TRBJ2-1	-	CASSGNRASSYNEQFF	TGTGCCAGCAGCGGAAACAGGGCAAGCTCCTACAATGAGCAGTTCTTC
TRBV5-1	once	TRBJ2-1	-	CASSSVVDNEQFF	TGCGCCAGCAGCTCTGTGGTAGACAATGAGCAGTTCTTC
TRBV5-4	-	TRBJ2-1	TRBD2	CASSLDQREGREQFF	TGTGCCAGCAGCTTGGACCAGCGGGAGGGCCGTGAGCAGTTCTTC
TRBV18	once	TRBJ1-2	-	CASSPPAAIYGYTF	TGTGCCAGCTCACCACCGGCGGCCATCTATGGCTACACCTTC
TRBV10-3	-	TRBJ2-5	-	CAIRRGFGETQYF	TGTGCCATCAGGAGGGGTTTCGGGGAGACCCAGTACTTC
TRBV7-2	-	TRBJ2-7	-	CASSLGSPKLYEQYF	TGTGCCAGCAGCTTAGGGAGCCCCAAACTATACGAGCAGTACTTC
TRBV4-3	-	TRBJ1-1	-	CASSQAHLRGGAWGTEAFF	TGCGCCAGCAGCCAAGCCCACCTGAGGGGGGGCGCTTGGGGCACTGAAGCTTTCTTT
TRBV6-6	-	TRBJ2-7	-	CASSPDGSSYEQYF	TGTGCCAGCAGTCCCGACGGCAGCTCCTACGAGCAGTACTTC
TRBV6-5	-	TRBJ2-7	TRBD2	CASSRGTSRREQYF	TGTGCCAGCAGTCGCGGGACTAGCCGCCGCGAGCAGTACTTC
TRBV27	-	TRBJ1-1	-	CASGPLTWGTEAFF	TGTGCCAGCGGACCCCTCACGTGGGGCACTGAAGCTTTCTTT
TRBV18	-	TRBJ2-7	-	CASSPLGRNIYEQYF	TGTGCCAGCTCACCACTAGGCAGAAACATCTACGAGCAGTACTTC
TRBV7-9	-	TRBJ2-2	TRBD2	CASSANSPGLAATGELFF	TGTGCCAGCAGCGCGAACTCCCCGGGACTAGCGGCAACCGGGGAGCTGTTTTTT